These 29 T cell receptor beta chains were sequenced from one sample in a study of T-cell reconstitution after alpha-beta-depleted transplantation in children. Preparation of the TCRbeta library involved a method that used unique molecular identifiers. Each CDR3 protein gets one entry after TCRdb re-called the PCR reads with MiXCR. The table includes about 610,000 distinct CDR3 sequences, roughly a tenth detected once. Sequences were derived from PBMCs from the stem cell graft donor, sampled from the stem cell graft. The receptors were gathered from a human donor who donated a stem cell graft to a child with acute myeloid leukemia.

The chain couples TRBV29-1 to TRBJ1-6; 12 positions match TRBD1. The CDR3 is made up of 14 amino acids. Germline trimming cut 7 bases from V and 8 bases from J; bases unmatched to any gene: 6. Germline lookup yields CDR1 SQVTM and CDR2 ANQGSEA. CDR3 DNA sequence: TGCAGCGCCCGGGACAGGGGGCAACATTCACCCCTCCACTTT. As protein: CSARDRGQHSPLHF.

The table lists this clonotype with a few counts. V usage is TRBV3-1 and J usage is TRBJ2-3; D is ambiguous. Germline V CDR1 and CDR2: LGHDT, YNNKEL (reference sequence). The CDR3 consists of 12 residues. Trimming cost V 4 bases and J 9 bases, with 11 bases left between them. CDR3 residues: CASSPAWGTQYF. The CDR3 coding sequence is TGTGCCAGCAGCCCAGCCTGGGGAACGCAGTATTTT.

The chain couples TRBV19 to TRBJ2-2; no firm D call. Germline V CDR1 and CDR2: LNHDA, SQIVND (reference sequence). This CDR3 comprises 14 residues. With 7 bases removed from V and 1 base from J, the gap between germline ends came to 10 bases. The CDR3 region has the DNA TGTGCCAGTAATCGTCTTGTGAACACCGGGGAGCTGTTTTTT. Translation: CASNRLVNTGELFF.

The J gene is TRBJ2-5, the V gene TRBV20-1, with TRBD2 matching 9 bases. CDR1 is DFQATT, CDR2 SNEGSKA, per germline (reference sequence). The V segment lost 7 bases and the J segment 2 bases; nucleotides outside the gene matches: 8. The CDR3 totals 14 residues. The CDR3, as DNA: TGCAGTGGAAGACTAGCGGACTTTCAAGAGACCCAGTACTTC. It translates to CSGRLADFQETQYF.

This clonotype was counted only a few times. The chain employs TRBV18 and TRBJ2-1; 9 nucleotides agree with TRBD2. In germline, CDR1 is KGHSH, CDR2 LQKENI. V lost 0 bases and J lost 6; bases outside the gene matches: 6. The CDR3 runs 16 residues. This chain's CDR3 is CASSPPSSGMGNEQFF. The CDR3 region has the DNA TGTGCCAGCTCACCACCGTCTAGCGGGATGGGCAATGAGCAGTTCTTC.

The sample holds many counts of this clonotype. This rearrangement joins TRBV6-2 or TRBV6-3 to TRBJ2-3; D is undetermined. The germline CDR1 and CDR2 sequences are MNHEY and SVGEGT. V lost 3 bases to trimming and J lost 4 bases, with 17 bases between them. This CDR3 has 16 residues. CDR3: CASSYFVALEPDTQYF. The CDR3 DNA follows: TGTGCCAGCAGTTATTTTGTAGCCTTGGAACCAGATACGCAGTATTTT.

This clonotype was picked up many times. The genes are TRBV28 and TRBJ2-1, with 11 bases lining up with TRBD2. J gave up 8 bases and V 3 bases, and 9 bases lay outside the gene matches. The CDR3 loop spans 16 amino acids. Germline V gives CDR1 MDHEN, CDR2 SYDVKM. CDR3 in DNA: TGTGCCAGCAGTTTCCGTAGCGGGAGGGCCAGGGATGAGCAGTTCTTC. Translated, it gives CASSFRSGRARDEQFF.

CDR3 sequence reads: CASSLEGSHNQPQHF. CDR3 DNA: TGTGCCAGCAGCTTGGAGGGAAGCCATAATCAGCCCCAGCATTTT. The V gene is TRBV5-6, the J gene TRBJ1-5; D uncertain. V was shortened by 0 bases and J by 4 bases, with 11 bases between the two germline ends. The CDR3 loop spans 15 amino acids. Looked up from germline, CDR1 is SGHDT and CDR2 is YYEEEE.

J is TRBJ2-1 and V is TRBV20-1; 9 bases agree with TRBD1. The CDR3 sequence is 14 residues long. Germline assignment: CDR1 DFQATT and CDR2 SNEGSKA (reference sequence). The V gene end was trimmed by 1 base and the J gene end by 5 bases; junction bases not matched to a gene: 3. The CDR3 coding sequence is TGCAGTGCTAGAGGACAGGGGGTTGACAATGAGCAGTTCTTC. The encoded protein is CSARGQGVDNEQFF.

There are a few counts of this clonotype. The chain joins TRBV5-1 to TRBJ2-2, with 7 bases matching TRBD2. This CDR3 has 14 residues. Germline assignment: CDR1 SGHRS and CDR2 YFSETQ. The J segment lost 4 bases and the V segment lost 4 bases, leaving 4 bases of the junction unmatched. This CDR3 is CASSPAGITGELFF. In DNA form, the CDR3 reads TGCGCCAGCAGCCCAGCGGGAATCACCGGGGAGCTGTTTTTT.

This clonotype was seen more than once but under ten times. The V and J genes are TRBV4-2 and TRBJ1-1, with a weak D call TRBD1 (6 bases). Germline CDR1 and CDR2: LGHNA and YNFKEQ. The V and J ends lost 1 base and 4 bases respectively, with 13 bases between them. The CDR3 has 15 amino acids. The CDR3 sequence is CASSQAGVLGTEAFF. The CDR3, as DNA: TGTGCCAGCAGCCAAGCAGGGGTACTTGGCACTGAAGCTTTCTTT.

The rearrangement uses TRBV28 and TRBJ2-5, with TRBD1 identical over 10 bases. The V gene's germline CDR1 is MDHEN and CDR2 SYDVKM. V lost 3 bases and J lost 11; bases outside the gene matches: 3. The CDR3 is made up of 12 amino acids. The CDR3 bases are TGTGCCAGCAGTTTGTTGGGACAGGGGCAGTACTTC. Protein product: CASSLLGQGQYF.

This chain links TRBV30 with TRBJ2-1, with a tentative D call TRBD2 (7 bases). The germline V gene has CDR1 GTSNPN and CDR2 SVGIG (reference sequence). With 4 bases removed from V and 4 bases from J, the gap between germline ends came to 14 bases. The CDR3 totals 14 residues. As DNA, the CDR3 is TGTGCCTGGAACGGGGGGCGGGAATACAATGAGCAGTTCTTC. Translated, it gives CAWNGGREYNEQFF.

This clonotype was counted many times. The chain has TRBV5-1 and TRBJ2-1; D uncertain. There are 15 residues in the CDR3. V was cut by 3 bases and J by 7 bases, with 17 bases left in between. Germline CDR1 is SGHRS and CDR2 is YFSETQ. This CDR3 reads CASSSSVRTVNEQFF. The DNA of the CDR3 is TGCGCCAGCAGCTCCTCGGTTCGGACCGTTAATGAGCAGTTCTTC.

CDR3 amino acids: CASSGAFYEQFF. CDR3 sequence (DNA): TGTGCCAGCAGCGGAGCATTTTATGAGCAGTTCTTC. V is TRBV6-5 and J is TRBJ2-1; no definite D call. Germline lookup yields CDR1 MNHEY and CDR2 SVGAGI. The length of the CDR3 is 12 residues. The V and J ends lost 6 bases and 8 bases respectively, with 11 bases between them.

This clonotype was picked up a small number of times. V usage is TRBV28 and J usage is TRBJ2-7; 8 nucleotides match TRBD1. The ends lost 2 bases at V and 3 bases at J; junction bases unmatched: 3. Per the germline V gene, CDR1 is MDHEN and CDR2 is SYDVKM. This CDR3 is built from 14 residues. Here the CDR3 reads CASSLQGAHYEQYF. CDR3 sequence (DNA): TGTGCCAGCAGTTTACAGGGGGCCCACTACGAGCAGTACTTC.

This clonotype was counted a few times. J is TRBJ2-3 and V is TRBV12-5, with 10 bases that match TRBD2. V trimming: 9 bases; J trimming: 5 bases; junction bases outside the gene matches: 5. CDR1 and CDR2 from the germline V gene are LGHNT and FRNRAP. The CDR3 is made up of 13 amino acids. The CDR3 nucleotides are TGTGCTAGCGTTGGACTAGCGGAAGATACGCAGTATTTT. This translates into CASVGLAEDTQYF. Combining the CDR3 with reference TRBV12-5 and TRBJ2-3 gives the whole variable domain DARVTQTPRHKVTEMGQEVTMRCQPILGHNTVFWYRQTMMQGLELLAYFRNRAPLDDSGMPKDRFSAEMPDATLATLKIQPSEPRDSAVYFCASVGLAEDTQYFGPGTRLTVL.

This clonotype turned up a few times. This chain uses TRBV30 with TRBJ2-1; a possible D gene is TRBD1 (7 bases). Trimming pared 4 bases from V and 4 bases from J, leaving 17 bases between. CDR3 size: 15 residues. Germline loops: CDR1 GTSNPN, CDR2 SVGIG (reference sequence). The CDR3 sequence is CAWTRGTALYNEQFF. CDR3 bases: TGTGCCTGGACCAGGGGGACTGCTCTATACAATGAGCAGTTCTTC. Using reference TRBV30 and TRBJ2-1 for the parts outside the CDR3, the full variable domain is SQTIHQWPATLVQPVGSPLSLECTVEGTSNPNLYWYRQAAGRGLQLLFYSVGIGQISSEVPQNLSASRPQDRQFILSSKKLLLSDSGFYLCAWTRGTALYNEQFFGPGTRLTVL.

This clonotype was recorded many times. This chain uses TRBV7-9 with TRBJ2-5; no clear D gene. V lost 0 bases and J 3 bases, leaving 11 bases between the germline ends. This CDR3 comprises 15 residues. Germline V gene lookup returns CDR1 SEHNR and CDR2 FQNEAQ (reference sequence). This CDR3 reads CASSLAAGFEETQYF. The CDR3 nucleotides are TGTGCCAGCAGCTTAGCAGCTGGGTTTGAAGAGACCCAGTACTTC.

V and J are TRBV28 and TRBJ2-3; 9 bases agree with TRBD2. V lost 3 bases and J lost 5; bases outside the gene matches: 9. Per the germline V gene, CDR1 is MDHEN and CDR2 is SYDVKM. The CDR3 consists of 16 residues. The CDR3 here is CASSLTSGLRGDTQYF. In DNA, the CDR3 is TGTGCCAGCAGTTTGACTAGCGGACTTCGGGGAGATACGCAGTATTTT. The variable domain in full, completed from reference TRBV28 and TRBJ2-3, reads DVKVTQSSRYLVKRTGEKVFLECVQDMDHENMFWYRQDPGLGLRLIYFSYDVKMKEKGDIPEGYSVSREKKERFSLILESASTNQTSMYLCASSLTSGLRGDTQYFGPGTRLTVL.

This clonotype was observed many times. The chain recombines TRBV5-4 with TRBJ2-7; TRBD1 aligns across 9 bases. After removal of 4 bases from V and 2 bases from J, the junction contained 7 bases not matched to a gene. The CDR3 loop spans 15 amino acids. Germline values: CDR1 SGHNT, CDR2 YYREEE (reference sequence). In DNA, the CDR3 is TGTGCCAGCAGCCCGACAGGGGGTGTCCCCTACGAGCAGTACTTC. Amino acid sequence: CASSPTGGVPYEQYF.

This clonotype appeared a few times. CDR3 protein: CASSLATGDTDTQYF. The CDR3 DNA reads as TGTGCCAGCAGCTTAGCGACCGGGGACACAGATACGCAGTATTTT. The chain recombines TRBV7-9 with TRBJ2-3; tentatively, D is TRBD2 (5 bases). Germline V lookup: CDR1 SEHNR, CDR2 FQNEAQ (reference sequence). V shed 0 bases and J shed 2 bases, with 9 bases lying between them. This CDR3 contains 15 residues. The variable domain in full, completed from reference TRBV7-9 and TRBJ2-3, reads DTGVSQNPRHKITKRGQNVTFRCDPISEHNRLYWYRQTLGQGPEFLTYFQNEAQLEKSRLLSDRFSAERPKGSFSTLEIQRTEQGDSAMYLCASSLATGDTDTQYFGPGTRLTVL.

This clonotype was seen more than once but under ten times. The chain joins TRBV10-3 to TRBJ2-5, with a tentative D call TRBD1 (6 bases). Germline CDR1 ENHRY, CDR2 SYGVKD. The CDR3 spans 14 residues. V dropped 3 bases and J dropped 4 bases, with 12 bases sitting between them. The CDR3 sequence is CAISDPGRGETQYF. Written as DNA, the CDR3 is TGTGCCATCAGTGATCCCGGCAGGGGAGAGACCCAGTACTTC.

The chain employs TRBV7-3 and TRBJ2-1; weak D call: TRBD1 (6 bases). Trimming took off 2 bases at V and 12 bases at J, with 17 bases between the two ends. The V gene's germline CDR1 is SGHTA and CDR2 FQGTGA. This CDR3 spans 14 amino acids. For the CDR3, the DNA is TGTGCCAGCAGCTTAGGGGGCCCGGGGAAGGTGCAGTTCTTC. Residues: CASSLGGPGKVQFF.

The rearrangement links TRBV20-1 to TRBJ1-1, with a tentative D call TRBD1 (6 bases). V was cut by 2 bases and J by 3 bases, with 13 bases left in between. The CDR3 contains 14 residues. Germline V gives CDR1 DFQATT, CDR2 SNEGSKA (reference sequence). The CDR3 DNA follows: TGCAGTGCTAGAAAGGGGGGCGGGGACACTGAAGCTTTCTTT. This codes for CSARKGGGDTEAFF.

This clonotype was picked up many times. V usage is TRBV29-1 and J usage is TRBJ1-3; tentatively, D is TRBD1 (6 bases). V dropped 5 bases and J dropped 7 bases, with 12 bases sitting between them. The CDR3 loop spans 12 amino acids. Germline CDR1 is SQVTM and CDR2 is ANQGSEA. DNA of the CDR3: TGCAGCGTTCAGGGGCAGTGGAACACCATATATTTT. It is translated as CSVQGQWNTIYF.

This clonotype was observed at least ten times. J is TRBJ2-3 and V is TRBV7-3, with TRBD2 as a possible D gene (6 bases). Trimming stripped 3 bases from V and 6 bases from J, with 10 bases between. Per the germline V gene, CDR1 is SGHTA and CDR2 is FQGTGA. The CDR3 covers 13 residues. CDR3 sequence reads: CASSFISGDTQYF. As DNA, the CDR3 is TGTGCCAGCAGCTTCATAAGCGGGGATACGCAGTATTTT.

This clonotype was seen a few times. The genes are TRBV5-1 and TRBJ2-1; no firm D call. Germline CDR1 reads SGHRS; CDR2 reads YFSETQ. The V and J ends lost 0 bases and 9 bases respectively, with 7 bases between them. The CDR3 totals 12 residues. The chain's CDR3 is CASSLDSVEQFF. The DNA of the CDR3 is TGCGCCAGCAGCTTGGACAGCGTTGAGCAGTTCTTC.

This clonotype was detected only a few times. The chain has TRBV3-1 and TRBJ2-1, with TRBD2 as a possible D gene (6 bases). V was pared by 4 bases and J by 7 bases, with 20 bases between. CDR1 LGHDT and CDR2 YNNKEL come from the germline V gene (reference sequence). The CDR3 consists of 16 residues. CDR3 in amino acids: CASSLADYGVRNEQFF. Here the CDR3 DNA reads TGTGCCAGCAGCCTTGCGGACTACGGAGTTCGGAATGAGCAGTTCTTC.